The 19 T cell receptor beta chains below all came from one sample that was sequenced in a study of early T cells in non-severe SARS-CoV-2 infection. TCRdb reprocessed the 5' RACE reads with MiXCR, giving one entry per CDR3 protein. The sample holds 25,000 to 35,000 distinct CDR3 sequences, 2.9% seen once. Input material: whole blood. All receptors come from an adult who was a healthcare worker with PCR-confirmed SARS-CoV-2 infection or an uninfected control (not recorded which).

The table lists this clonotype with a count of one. CDR3: CASSESGANVLTF. The DNA for the CDR3 is TGTGCCAGCAGTGAATCTGGGGCCAACGTCCTGACTTTC. The chain recombines TRBV2 with TRBJ2-6; no firm D call. The CDR3 length is 13 residues. Trimming pared 2 bases from V and 1 base from J, leaving 0 bases between. CDR1 is SNHLY and CDR2 is FYNNEI in the germline V gene.

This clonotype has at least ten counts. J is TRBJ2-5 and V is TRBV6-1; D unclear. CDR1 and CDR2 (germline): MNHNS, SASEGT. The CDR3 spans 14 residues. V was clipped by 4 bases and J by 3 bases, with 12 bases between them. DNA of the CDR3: TGTGCCAGCAGTGGTGGTCAGAGAGAAGAGACCCAGTACTTC. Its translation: CASSGGQREETQYF.

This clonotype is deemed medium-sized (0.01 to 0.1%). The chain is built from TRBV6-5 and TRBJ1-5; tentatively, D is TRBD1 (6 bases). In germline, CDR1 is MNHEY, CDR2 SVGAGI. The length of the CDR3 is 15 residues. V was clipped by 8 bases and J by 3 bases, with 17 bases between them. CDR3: CASRTLRTDNQPQHF. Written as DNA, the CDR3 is TGTGCCAGCCGTACATTAAGGACAGACAATCAGCCCCAGCATTTT.

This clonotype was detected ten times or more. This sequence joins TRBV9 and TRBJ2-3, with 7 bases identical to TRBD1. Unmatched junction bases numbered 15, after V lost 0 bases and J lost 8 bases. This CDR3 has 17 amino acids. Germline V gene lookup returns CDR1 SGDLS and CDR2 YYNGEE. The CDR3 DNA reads TGTGCCAGCAGCGTAGCACAGGGGAGTTCCCTTGTGGGTACGCAGTATTTT. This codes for CASSVAQGSSLVGTQYF. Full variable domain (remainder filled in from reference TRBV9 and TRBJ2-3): DSGVTQTPKHLITATGQRVTLRCSPRSGDLSVYWYQQSLDQGLQFLIQYYNGEERAKGNILERFSAQQFPDLHSELNLSSLELGDSALYFCASSVAQGSSLVGTQYFGPGTRLTVL.

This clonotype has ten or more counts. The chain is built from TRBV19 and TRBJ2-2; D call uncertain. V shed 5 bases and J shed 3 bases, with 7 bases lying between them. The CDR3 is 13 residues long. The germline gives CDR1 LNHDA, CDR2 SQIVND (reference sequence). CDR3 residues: CASSPLYTGELFF. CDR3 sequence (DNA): TGTGCCAGTAGTCCTTTATACACCGGGGAGCTGTTTTTT.

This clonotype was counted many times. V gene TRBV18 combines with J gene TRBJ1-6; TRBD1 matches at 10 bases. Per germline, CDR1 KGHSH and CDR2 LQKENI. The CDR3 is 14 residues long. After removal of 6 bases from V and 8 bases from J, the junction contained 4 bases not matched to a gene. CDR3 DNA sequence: TGTGCCAGCTCCCGGACAGGGGGGGATTCACCCCTCCACTTT. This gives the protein CASSRTGGDSPLHF.

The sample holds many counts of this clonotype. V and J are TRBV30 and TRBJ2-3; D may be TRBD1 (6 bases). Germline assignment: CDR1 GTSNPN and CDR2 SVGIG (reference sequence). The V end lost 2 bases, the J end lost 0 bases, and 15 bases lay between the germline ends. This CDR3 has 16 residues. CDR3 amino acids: CAWSPSLRGSTDTQYF. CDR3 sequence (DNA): TGTGCCTGGAGTCCGAGTCTGAGGGGGAGCACAGATACGCAGTATTTT.

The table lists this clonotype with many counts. The CDR3 nucleotides read TGTGCCAGCAGCGCTGGGACTAGCGGAGAGACCCAGTACTTC. This codes for CASSAGTSGETQYF. The V call is TRBV9, the J call TRBJ2-5, with TRBD2 matching over 11 bases. Germline V gives CDR1 SGDLS, CDR2 YYNGEE. CDR3 length equals 14 residues. J gave up 4 bases and V 3 bases, and 2 bases lay outside the gene matches.

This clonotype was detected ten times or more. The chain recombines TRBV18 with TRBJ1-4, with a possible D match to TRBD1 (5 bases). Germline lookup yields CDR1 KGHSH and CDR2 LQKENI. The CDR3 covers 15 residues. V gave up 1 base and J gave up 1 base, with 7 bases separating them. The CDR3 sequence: CASSPLQGTNEKLFF. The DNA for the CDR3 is TGTGCCAGCTCACCACTTCAGGGAACTAATGAAAAACTGTTTTTT.

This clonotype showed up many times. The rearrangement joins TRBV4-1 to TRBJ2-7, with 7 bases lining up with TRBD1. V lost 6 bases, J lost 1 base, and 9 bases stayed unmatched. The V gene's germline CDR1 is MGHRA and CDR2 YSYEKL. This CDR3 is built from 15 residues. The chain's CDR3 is CASSWDSSSSYEQYV. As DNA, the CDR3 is TGCGCCAGCAGTTGGGACAGCTCGAGTTCCTACGAGCAGTACGTC.

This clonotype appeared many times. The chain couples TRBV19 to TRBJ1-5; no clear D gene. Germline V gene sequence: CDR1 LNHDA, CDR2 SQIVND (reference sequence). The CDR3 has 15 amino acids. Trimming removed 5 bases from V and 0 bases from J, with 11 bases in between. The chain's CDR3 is CASSAKIISNQPQHF. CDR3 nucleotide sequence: TGTGCCAGTAGTGCTAAGATTATTAGCAATCAGCCCCAGCATTTT.

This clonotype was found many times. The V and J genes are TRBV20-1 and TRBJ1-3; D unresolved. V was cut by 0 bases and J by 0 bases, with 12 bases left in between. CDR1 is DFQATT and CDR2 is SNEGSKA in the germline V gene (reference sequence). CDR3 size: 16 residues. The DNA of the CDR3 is TGCAGTGCTAGAGATGGTGGCACCAGCTCTGGAAACACCATATATTTT. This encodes CSARDGGTSSGNTIYF.

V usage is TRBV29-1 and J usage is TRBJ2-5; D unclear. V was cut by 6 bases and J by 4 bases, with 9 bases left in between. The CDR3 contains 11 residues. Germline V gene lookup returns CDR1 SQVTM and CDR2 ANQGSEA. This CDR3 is CSVRWAETQYF. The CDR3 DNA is TGCAGCGTCCGATGGGCAGAGACCCAGTACTTC.

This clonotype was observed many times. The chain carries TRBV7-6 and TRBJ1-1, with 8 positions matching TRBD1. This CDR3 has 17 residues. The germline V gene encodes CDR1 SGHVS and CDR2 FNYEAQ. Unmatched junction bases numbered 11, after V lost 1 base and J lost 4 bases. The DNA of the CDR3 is TGTGCCAGCAGCTTAGTGATAGGGCAGGGGGCAAGCACTGAAGCTTTCTTT. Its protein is CASSLVIGQGASTEAFF.

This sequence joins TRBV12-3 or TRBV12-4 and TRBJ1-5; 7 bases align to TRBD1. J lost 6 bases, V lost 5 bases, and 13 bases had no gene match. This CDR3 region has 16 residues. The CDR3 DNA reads TGTGCCAGCAGTGCCAACGACAGGGCTTCACCTCAGCCCCAGCATTTT. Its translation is CASSANDRASPQPQHF.

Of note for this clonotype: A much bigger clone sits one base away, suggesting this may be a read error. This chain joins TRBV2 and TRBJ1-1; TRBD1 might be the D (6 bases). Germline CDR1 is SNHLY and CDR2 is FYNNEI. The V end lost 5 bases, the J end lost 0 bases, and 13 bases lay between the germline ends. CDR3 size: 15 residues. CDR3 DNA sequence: TGTGCCAGCAGTTGCGGACAGCGCATGAACACTGAAGCTTTCTTT. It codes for CASSCGQRMNTEAFF.

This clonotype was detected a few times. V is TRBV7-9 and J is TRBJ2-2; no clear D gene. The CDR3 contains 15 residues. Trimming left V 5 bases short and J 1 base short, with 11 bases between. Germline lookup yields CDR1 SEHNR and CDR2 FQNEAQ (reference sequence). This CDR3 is CASSRFQQNTGELFF. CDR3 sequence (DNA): TGTGCCAGCAGCCGTTTCCAGCAGAACACCGGGGAGCTGTTTTTT.

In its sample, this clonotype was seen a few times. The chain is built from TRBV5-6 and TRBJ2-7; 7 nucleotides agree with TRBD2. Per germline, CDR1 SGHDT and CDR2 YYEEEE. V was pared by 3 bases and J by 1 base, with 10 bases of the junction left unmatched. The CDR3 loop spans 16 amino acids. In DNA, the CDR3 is TGTGCCAGCAGCTCTGCGACTAGCTTTGTATCCTACGAGCAGTACGTC. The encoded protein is CASSSATSFVSYEQYV.

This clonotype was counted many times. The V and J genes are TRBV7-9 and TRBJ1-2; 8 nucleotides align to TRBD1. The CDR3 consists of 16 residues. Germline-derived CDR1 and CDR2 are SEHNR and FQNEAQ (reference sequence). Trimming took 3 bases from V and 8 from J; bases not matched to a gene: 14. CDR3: CASSFPATGASGGYTF. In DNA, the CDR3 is TGTGCCAGCAGCTTCCCTGCGACAGGGGCGTCTGGAGGCTACACCTTC.